This T cell receptor beta chain was captured in a study of shared clonotypes between healthy human individuals (dated by TCRdb to the early 2020s). For the wider study: The cohort comprised a couple of women and three men aged 18 to 49 years. For each donor, CD4 naive and CD4 memory were each run on three plates, CD8 naive on two plates, and CD8 memory on one plate. The study deeply sequenced blood TCR repertoires of about five healthy adults to estimate repertoire size and the extent of clonotype sharing between individuals. Different laboratories and diverse techniques were used to prepare libraries and sequence TCR repertoires, to increase sequencing depth and limit assay-specific biases. Between about 0.9 and 8.9 billion PBMCs per donor were obtained by leukapheresis.

Donors were healthy HIV-negative adults with no recently reported acute infections or vaccinations. Every donor was a Caucasian adult living in Nashville, Tennessee, USA. CD4+ T cells were enriched by magnetic negative selection; naive cells were then positively selected on CD45RA, and the negative fraction formed the memory subset. After blood collection by leukapheresis, PBMCs were isolated using Ficoll-Histopaque density gradient centrifugation and then cryopreserved in the vapor phase of liquid nitrogen. Analytical flow cytometry was used to check the purity and quantity of every magnetically sorted T cell population. Genomic DNA was isolated from every sorted fraction and measured by UV absorbance on a Nanodrop 2000c. Turning to this clone: Its binding antigen is unknown. Within one base of it there is no much larger clone, and no base qualities were kept.

Its CDR3 holds 15 amino acids, cysteine through phenylalanine. Only the CDR3 portion is preserved as DNA: 45 bases, with reading frame beginning at the first base. Points the paper makes about the study in general: Estimated clonotype richness was generally larger for naive than for memory subsets. Compared with non-shared clonotypes, clonotypes shared by all four sorted-subset donors had higher generation probabilities. Rarefaction of sorted-subset datasets indicated incomplete sequencing despite the large sequencing depth. Only blood was sampled, and tissue TCR repertoires likely differ from those in blood. Based on pairwise subsampling, the degree of clonotype sharing among donors was expected to be affected by sequencing depth. Sharing across several donors was observed for about 5% of naive CD4, over 3% of naive CD8, over 2% of memory CD4, and about 0.39% of memory CD8 clonotypes. Because the study included a small number of donors, the genetic and exposure-history diversity represented was limited.

Using the deep immunoSEQ assay, multiplex PCR amplified TCR CDR3 regions from genomic DNA. Extracted genomic DNA from each cell subset was distributed evenly across all wells of several immunoSEQ 96-well plates, and each plate was treated as a replicate. Each replicate PCR for sorted subsets received about 180 ng genomic DNA, equal to roughly 33,000 T cell genomes. Purified libraries were quantified with a Qubit 3.0 fluorometer, sized on a Bioanalyzer 2100, and re-quantified with the KAPA Library Quantification kit. Every immunoSEQ 96-well plate was sequenced on a separate single-read 150-cycle Illumina NextSeq 550 flow cell. In the authors' own workflow: Because only junctional sequences without quality scores were contained in the immunoSEQ output, filtering matching that applied to full-length reads could not be performed. Sequences were annotated with PyIR, a Python wrapper for IgBLAST v1.9, and V/J genes and CDR3 were assigned using IMGT germline references. Reads were filtered out if the reads had weak V/J assignments (E-value above 1e-6), no CDR3, stop codons, out-of-frame junctions, or ambiguous translated residues. V3J clonotypes were defined as sequences sharing an identical inferred V gene, J gene, and CDR3 amino acid sequence. Percentage overlap between repertoires was calculated by dividing the number of shared unique clonotypes by the size of the smaller repertoire. Repertoire richness was assessed with RTK rarefaction, the Chao1 estimator, and Recon v2.1 estimates of unobserved clonotypes. Generation probabilities for all TCRbeta clonotypes obtained by the gDNA method from a handful of donors were computed using OLGA. TCRdb took over this immuneACCESS table, retaining in-frame rearrangements with V and J assigned. Such tables are incomplete; in checked studies, under half of the missing clones stem from an unresolved V gene, and the remainder is unexplained. The DNA was the basis for D and trimming; V, J and clone size are from that table. The sample yields a few million clones; 85% to 95% were counted once. The ten largest clones add up to 0.39% of the sample.

What was sequenced was naive CD4+ T cells from PBMCs. According to the study, the label for this sample's cell subset or site signals: CD45RA+ positively selected. The TCR originated in a man aged 18 to 29 in good health. Some clones in this sample may be carry-over from other donors' samples. Recombination joined TRBV21-1 with TRBJ2-7; TRBD2 is taken as the D call from the table, unchecked against the DNA. TRBV21-1 is a pseudogene locus. The bases read TGTGCCAGCAGCAAATTGACTAGTTATCACTACGAGCAGTACTTC. Its amino acids are CASSKLTSYHYEQYF.